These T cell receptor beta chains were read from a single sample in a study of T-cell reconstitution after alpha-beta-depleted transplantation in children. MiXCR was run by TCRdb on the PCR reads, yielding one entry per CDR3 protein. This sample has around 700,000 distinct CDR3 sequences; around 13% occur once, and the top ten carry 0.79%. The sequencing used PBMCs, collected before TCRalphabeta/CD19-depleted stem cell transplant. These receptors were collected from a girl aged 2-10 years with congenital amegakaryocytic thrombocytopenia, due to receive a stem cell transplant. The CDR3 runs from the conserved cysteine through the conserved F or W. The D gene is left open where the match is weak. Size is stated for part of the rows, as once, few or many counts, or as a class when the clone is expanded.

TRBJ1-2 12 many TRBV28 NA TGTGCCAGCCTGGACAGAATCTATGGCTACACCTTC CASLDRIYGYTF
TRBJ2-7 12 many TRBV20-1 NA TGCAGTGCTAGAAACCCCTATGCCGAGCAGTACTTC CSARNPYAEQYF
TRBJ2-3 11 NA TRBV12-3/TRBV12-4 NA TGTGCCGGCAGTTTAACTGATACGCAGTATTTT CAGSLTDTQYF
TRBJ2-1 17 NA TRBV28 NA TGTGCCAGCAGTTTGGCGGGACAGTTGACGGGTCGCAATGAGCAGTTCTTC CASSLAGQLTGRNEQFF
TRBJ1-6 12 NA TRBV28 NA TGTGCCAGCAGTTATGAGGGTTCACCCCTCCACTTT CASSYEGSPLHF
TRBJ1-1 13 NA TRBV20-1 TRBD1 TGCAGTGCTAATCCCGGCAGGGGGTTAAAGTCTTTCTTT CSANPGRGLKSFF
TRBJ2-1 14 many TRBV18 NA TGTGCCAGCTCACCATCCGGCCTATACAATGAGCAGTTCTTC CASSPSGLYNEQFF
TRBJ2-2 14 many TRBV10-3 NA TGTGCCATCAGTGGAGGGATGAACACCGGGGAGCTGTTTTTT CAISGGMNTGELFF
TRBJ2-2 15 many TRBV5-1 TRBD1 TGCGCCAGCAACGCCGGGACAGGAGACACCGGGGAGCTGTTTTTT CASNAGTGDTGELFF
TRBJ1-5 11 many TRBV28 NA TGTGCCAGCAGTTTCGGTGGGCCCCAGCATTTT CASSFGGPQHF
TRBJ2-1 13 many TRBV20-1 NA TGCAGTGCTAGGGTAGCCGGCTACAATGAGCAGTTCTTC CSARVAGYNEQFF
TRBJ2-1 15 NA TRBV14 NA TGTGCCAGCAGCCAACGGGAGTTGGGTAACAATGAGCAGTTCTTC CASSQRELGNNEQFF
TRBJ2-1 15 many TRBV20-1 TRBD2 TGCAGTGCTAGAAACCCTAGCGGGATAGGTAGTGAGCAGTTCTTC CSARNPSGIGSEQFF
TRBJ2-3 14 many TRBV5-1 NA TGCGCCAGCAGCTCACTAGGTTGGGCAGATACGCAGTATTTT CASSSLGWADTQYF
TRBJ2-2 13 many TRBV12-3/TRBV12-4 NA TGTGCCAGCAGTTGGCAGCTCACCGGGGAGCTGTTTTTT CASSWQLTGELFF
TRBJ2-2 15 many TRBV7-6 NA TGTGCCAGCAGCTTAGGAGTGGGGAACACCGGGGAGCTGTTTTTT CASSLGVGNTGELFF